This TCR beta chain comes out of a study of T cell responses to AZD1222 COVID-19 vaccine. Study-level points and caveats: Females made up more of the donors, who were largely white British, and clonal diversity may have come out too low. Repertoires were sampled only after the peak T cell response. AZD1222 recipients seropositive at baseline numbered only 6 or 7. The study reported that nearly half of spike-specific TCRs target unmutated variant regions.

As concerns this clone: Its antigen remains unidentified.

Clones were sequenced by immunoSEQ multiplex PCR, and TCRdb holds only the in-frame ones, with some missing. Found here are just under 95,000 clones, 70% to 90% of them singletons; the top ten hold 13%. Trimming took off 1 base at V and 0 bases at J, with 10 bases between the two ends. CDR1 is GTSNPN, CDR2 SVGIG, per germline (reference sequence). The CDR3 covers 15 residues. The receptor comes from an adult in good health. The sequenced sample was peripheral blood, obtained on day 0 of AZD1222 vaccination. The V call is TRBV30, the J call TRBJ1-5; D gene ambiguous. The DNA for the CDR3 is TGTGCCTGGAGTGGAGATAGGAGTAGCAATCAGCCCCAGCATTTT. It encodes CAWSGDRSSNQPQHF. The full variable domain, in which reference TRBV30 and TRBJ1-5 provide the parts outside the CDR3, is SQTIHQWPATLVQPVGSPLSLECTVEGTSNPNLYWYRQAAGRGLQLLFYSVGIGQISSEVPQNLSASRPQDRQFILSSKKLLLSDSGFYLCAWSGDRSSNQPQHFGDGTRLSIL.